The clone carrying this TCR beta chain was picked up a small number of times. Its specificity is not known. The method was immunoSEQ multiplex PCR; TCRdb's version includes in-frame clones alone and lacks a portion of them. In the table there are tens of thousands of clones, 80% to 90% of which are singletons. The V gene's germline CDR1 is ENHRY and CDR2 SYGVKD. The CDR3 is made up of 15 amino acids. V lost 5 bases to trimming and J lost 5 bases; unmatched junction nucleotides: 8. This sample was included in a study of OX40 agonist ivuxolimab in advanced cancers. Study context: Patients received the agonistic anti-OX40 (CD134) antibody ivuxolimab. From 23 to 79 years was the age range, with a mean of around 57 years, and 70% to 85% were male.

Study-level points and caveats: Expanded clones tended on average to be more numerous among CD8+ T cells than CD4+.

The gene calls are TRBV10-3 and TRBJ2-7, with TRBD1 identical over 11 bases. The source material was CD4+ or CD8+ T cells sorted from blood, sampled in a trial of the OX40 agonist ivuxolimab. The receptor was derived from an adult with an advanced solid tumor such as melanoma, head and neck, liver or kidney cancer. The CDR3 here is CAISSADRGRNEQYF. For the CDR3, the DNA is TGTGCCATCAGTTCCGCGGACAGGGGGCGAAACGAGCAGTACTTC.